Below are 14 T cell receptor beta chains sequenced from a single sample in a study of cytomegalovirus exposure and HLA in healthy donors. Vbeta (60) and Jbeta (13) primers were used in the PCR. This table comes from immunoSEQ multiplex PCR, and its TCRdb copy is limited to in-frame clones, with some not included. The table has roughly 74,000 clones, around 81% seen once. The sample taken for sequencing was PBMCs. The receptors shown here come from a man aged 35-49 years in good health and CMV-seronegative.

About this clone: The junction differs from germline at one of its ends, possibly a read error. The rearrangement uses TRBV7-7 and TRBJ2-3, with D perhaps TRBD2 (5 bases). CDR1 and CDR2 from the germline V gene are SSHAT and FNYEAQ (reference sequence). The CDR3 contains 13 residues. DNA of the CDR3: TGTGCTAGCAGCTTGTCGGAGGCAGATACGCAGTATTTT. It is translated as CASSLSEADTQYF.

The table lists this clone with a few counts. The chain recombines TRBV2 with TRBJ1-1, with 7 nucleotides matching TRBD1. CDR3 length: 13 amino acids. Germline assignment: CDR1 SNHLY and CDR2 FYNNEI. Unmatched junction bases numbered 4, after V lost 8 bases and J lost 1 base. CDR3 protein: CASPRDRNTEAFF. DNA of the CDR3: TGTGCCAGCCCTCGGGACAGGAACACTGAAGCTTTCTTT.

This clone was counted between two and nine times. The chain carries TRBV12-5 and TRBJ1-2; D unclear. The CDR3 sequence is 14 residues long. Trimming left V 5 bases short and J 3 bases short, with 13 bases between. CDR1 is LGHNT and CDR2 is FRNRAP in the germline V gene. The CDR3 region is CASGPPGFHYGYTF. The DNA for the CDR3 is TGTGCTAGTGGTCCCCCGGGGTTTCACTATGGCTACACCTTC. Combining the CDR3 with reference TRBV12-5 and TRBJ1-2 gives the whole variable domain DARVTQTPRHKVTEMGQEVTMRCQPILGHNTVFWYRQTMMQGLELLAYFRNRAPLDDSGMPKDRFSAEMPDATLATLKIQPSEPRDSAVYFCASGPPGFHYGYTFGSGTRLTVV.

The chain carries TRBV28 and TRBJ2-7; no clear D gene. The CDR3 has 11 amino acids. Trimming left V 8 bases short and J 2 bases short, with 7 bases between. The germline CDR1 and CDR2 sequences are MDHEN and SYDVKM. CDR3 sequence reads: CASGTPYEQYF. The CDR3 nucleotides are TGTGCCAGCGGCACCCCCTACGAGCAGTACTTC.

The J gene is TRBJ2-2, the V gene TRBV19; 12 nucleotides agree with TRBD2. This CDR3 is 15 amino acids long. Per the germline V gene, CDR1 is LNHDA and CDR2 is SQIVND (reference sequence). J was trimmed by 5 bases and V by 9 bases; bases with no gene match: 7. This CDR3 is CASRTSGTSTGELFF. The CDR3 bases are TGTGCCAGCAGGACTAGCGGGACGTCGACCGGGGAGCTGTTTTTT.

CDR3 nucleotides: TGTGCCAGTACTAACCACGGGGGAGTGCAGCCCCAGCATTTT. This translates into CASTNHGGVQPQHF. This sequence joins TRBV19 and TRBJ1-5; possible D gene TRBD1, 5 bases. Trimming cost V 7 bases and J 7 bases, with 17 bases left between them. The germline V gene encodes CDR1 LNHDA and CDR2 SQIVND (reference sequence). The CDR3 contains 14 residues. The variable domain in full, completed from reference TRBV19 and TRBJ1-5, reads DGGITQSPKYLFRKEGQNVTLSCEQNLNHDAMYWYRQDPGQGLRLIYYSQIVNDFQKGDIAEGYSVSREKKESFPLTVTSAQKNPTAFYLCASTNHGGVQPQHFGDGTRLSIL.

The CDR3 DNA is TGTGCCAGCAGCTTAGTTCCCGGGAGTTTCAATGAGCAGTTCTTC. Translating it yields CASSLVPGSFNEQFF. This chain links TRBV7-2 with TRBJ2-1; D might be TRBD2 (6 bases). The germline V gene has CDR1 SGHTA and CDR2 FQGNSA. Trimming stripped 1 base from V and 6 bases from J, with 13 bases between. This CDR3 is built from 15 residues.

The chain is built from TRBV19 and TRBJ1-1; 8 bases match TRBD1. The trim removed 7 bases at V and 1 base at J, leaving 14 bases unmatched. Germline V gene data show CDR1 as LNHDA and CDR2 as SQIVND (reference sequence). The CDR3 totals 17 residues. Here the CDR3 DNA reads TGTGCCAGTAAGGGACAGGTTCCTGGGGTGGCGAACACTGAAGCTTTCTTT. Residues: CASKGQVPGVANTEAFF.

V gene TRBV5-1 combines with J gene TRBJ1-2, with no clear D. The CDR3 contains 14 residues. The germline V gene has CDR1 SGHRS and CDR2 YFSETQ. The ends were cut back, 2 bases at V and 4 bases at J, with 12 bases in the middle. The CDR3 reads CASSFGSSGYGYTF. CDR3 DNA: TGCGCCAGCAGCTTCGGATCCTCGGGCTATGGCTACACCTTC.

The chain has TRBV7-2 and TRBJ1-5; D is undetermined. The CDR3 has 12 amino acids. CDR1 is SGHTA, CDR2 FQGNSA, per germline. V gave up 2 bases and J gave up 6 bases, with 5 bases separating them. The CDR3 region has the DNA TGTGCCAGCAGCTTATTACTTCAGCCCCAGCATTTT. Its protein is CASSLLLQPQHF.

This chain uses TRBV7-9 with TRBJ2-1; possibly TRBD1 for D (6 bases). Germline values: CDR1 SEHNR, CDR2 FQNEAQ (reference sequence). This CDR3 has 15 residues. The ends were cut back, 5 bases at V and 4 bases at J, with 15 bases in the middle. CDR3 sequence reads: CASSPVGTGYNEQFF. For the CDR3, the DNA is TGTGCCAGCAGCCCAGTGGGCACAGGGTACAATGAGCAGTTCTTC.

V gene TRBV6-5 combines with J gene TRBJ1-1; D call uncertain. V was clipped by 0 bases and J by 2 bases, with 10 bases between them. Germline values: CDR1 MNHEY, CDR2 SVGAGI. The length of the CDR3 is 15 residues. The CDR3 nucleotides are TGTGCCAGCAGTTACTCAAAGGGAGTAAACACTGAAGCTTTCTTT. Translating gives CASSYSKGVNTEAFF.

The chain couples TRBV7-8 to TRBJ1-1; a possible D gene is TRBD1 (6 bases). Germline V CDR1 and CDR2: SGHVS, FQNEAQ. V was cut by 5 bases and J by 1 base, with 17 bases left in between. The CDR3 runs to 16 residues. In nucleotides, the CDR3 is TGTGCCAGCAGCGCCCTAAACAGGGAGAAGAACACTGAAGCTTTCTTT. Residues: CASSALNREKNTEAFF.

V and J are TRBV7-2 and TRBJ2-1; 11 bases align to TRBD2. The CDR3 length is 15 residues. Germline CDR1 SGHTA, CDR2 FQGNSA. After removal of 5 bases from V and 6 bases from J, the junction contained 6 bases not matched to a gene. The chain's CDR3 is CASSPTSGEGNEQFF. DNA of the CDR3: TGTGCCAGCAGCCCGACTAGCGGGGAGGGCAATGAGCAGTTCTTC.